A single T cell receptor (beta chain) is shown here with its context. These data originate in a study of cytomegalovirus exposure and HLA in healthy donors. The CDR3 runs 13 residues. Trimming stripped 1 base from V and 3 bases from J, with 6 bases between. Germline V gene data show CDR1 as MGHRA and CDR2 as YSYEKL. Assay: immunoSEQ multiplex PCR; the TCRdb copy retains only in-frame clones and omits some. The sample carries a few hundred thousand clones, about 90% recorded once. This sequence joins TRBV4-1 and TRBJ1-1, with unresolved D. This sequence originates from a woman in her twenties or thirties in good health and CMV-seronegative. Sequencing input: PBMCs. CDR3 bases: TGCGCCAGCAGCCAAGCGCGGGACACTGAAGCTTTCTTT. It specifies CASSQARDTEAFF.